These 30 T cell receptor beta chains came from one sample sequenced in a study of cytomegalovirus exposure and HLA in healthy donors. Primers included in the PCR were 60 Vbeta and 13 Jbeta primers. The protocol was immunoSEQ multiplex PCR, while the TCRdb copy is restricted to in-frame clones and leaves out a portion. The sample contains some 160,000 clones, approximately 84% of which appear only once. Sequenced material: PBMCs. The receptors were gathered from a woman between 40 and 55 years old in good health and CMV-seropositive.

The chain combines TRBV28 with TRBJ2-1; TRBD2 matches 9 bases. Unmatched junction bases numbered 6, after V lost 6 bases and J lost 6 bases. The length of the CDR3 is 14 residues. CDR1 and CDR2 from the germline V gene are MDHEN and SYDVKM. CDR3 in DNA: TGTGCCAGCAGATTAGCGGGGGTGAGCAATGAGCAGTTCTTC. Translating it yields CASRLAGVSNEQFF.

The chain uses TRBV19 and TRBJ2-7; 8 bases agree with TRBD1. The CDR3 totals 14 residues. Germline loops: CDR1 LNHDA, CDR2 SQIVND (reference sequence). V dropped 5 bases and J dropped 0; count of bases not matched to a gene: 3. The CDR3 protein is CASSEGTGSYEQYF. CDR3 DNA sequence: TGTGCCAGTAGTGAGGGGACAGGCTCCTACGAGCAGTACTTC.

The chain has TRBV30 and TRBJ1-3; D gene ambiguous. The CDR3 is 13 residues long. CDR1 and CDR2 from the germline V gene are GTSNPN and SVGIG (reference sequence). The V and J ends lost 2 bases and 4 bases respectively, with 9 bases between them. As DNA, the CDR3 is TGTGCCTGGAGTTATGCCCAGGGAAACACCATATATTTT. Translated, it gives CAWSYAQGNTIYF. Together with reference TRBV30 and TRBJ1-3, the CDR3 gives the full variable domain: SQTIHQWPATLVQPVGSPLSLECTVEGTSNPNLYWYRQAAGRGLQLLFYSVGIGQISSEVPQNLSASRPQDRQFILSSKKLLLSDSGFYLCAWSYAQGNTIYFGEGSWLTVV.

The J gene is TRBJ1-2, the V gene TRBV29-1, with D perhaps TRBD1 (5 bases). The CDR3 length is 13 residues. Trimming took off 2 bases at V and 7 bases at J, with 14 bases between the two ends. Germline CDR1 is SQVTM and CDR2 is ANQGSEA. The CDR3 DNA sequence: TGCAGCGTTGAAATCGTCCAGGGCACTGGCTACACCTTC. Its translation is CSVEIVQGTGYTF.

CDR3 residues: CSVGQGEYTQYF. The CDR3 bases are TGCAGCGTTGGTCAAGGGGAATATACGCAGTATTTT. V usage is TRBV29-1 and J usage is TRBJ2-3; maybe TRBD1 (5 bases). The CDR3 extends over 12 amino acids. Germline CDR1 and CDR2: SQVTM and ANQGSEA. Deletions cut 4 bases from V and 7 bases from J, with 12 bases between.

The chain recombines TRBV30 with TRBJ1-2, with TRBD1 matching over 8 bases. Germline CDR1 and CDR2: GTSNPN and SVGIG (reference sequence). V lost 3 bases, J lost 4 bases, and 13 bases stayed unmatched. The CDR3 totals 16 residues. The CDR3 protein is CAWSPPRTGFSYGYTF. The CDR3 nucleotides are TGTGCCTGGAGCCCCCCCCGGACAGGGTTTAGCTATGGCTACACCTTC.

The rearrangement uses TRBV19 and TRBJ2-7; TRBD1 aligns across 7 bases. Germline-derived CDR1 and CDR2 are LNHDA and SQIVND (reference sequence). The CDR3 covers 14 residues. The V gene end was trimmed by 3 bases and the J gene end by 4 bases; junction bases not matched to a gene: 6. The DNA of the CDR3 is TGTGCCAGTAGTATTGGGGACAGACAATACGAGCAGTACTTC. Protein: CASSIGDRQYEQYF.

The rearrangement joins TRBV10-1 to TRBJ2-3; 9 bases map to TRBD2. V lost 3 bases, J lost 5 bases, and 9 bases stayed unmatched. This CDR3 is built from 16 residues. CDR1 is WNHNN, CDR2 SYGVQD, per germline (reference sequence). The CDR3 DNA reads TGCGCCAGCAGTGATTCTAGCGGGGTCCGGGGAGATACGCAGTATTTT. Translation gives CASSDSSGVRGDTQYF.

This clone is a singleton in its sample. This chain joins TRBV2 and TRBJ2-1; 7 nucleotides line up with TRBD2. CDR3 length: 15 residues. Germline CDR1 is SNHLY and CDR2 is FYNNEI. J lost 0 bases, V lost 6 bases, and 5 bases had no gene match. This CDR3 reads CASRPGGGSYNEQFF. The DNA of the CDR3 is TGTGCCAGCAGGCCGGGGGGAGGCTCCTACAATGAGCAGTTCTTC.

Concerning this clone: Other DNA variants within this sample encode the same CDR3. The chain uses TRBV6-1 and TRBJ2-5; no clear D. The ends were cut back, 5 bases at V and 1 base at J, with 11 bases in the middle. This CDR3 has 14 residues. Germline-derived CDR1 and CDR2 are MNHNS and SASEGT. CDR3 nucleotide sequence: TGTGCCAGCAGTTTGCTAAACCCCCAAGAGACCCAGTACTTC. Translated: CASSLLNPQETQYF.

Here the CDR3 DNA reads TGTGCCAGCAGCTACACAGGGGGGGTTGGCTACACCTTC. This sequence encodes CASSYTGGVGYTF. The chain employs TRBV5-4 and TRBJ1-2, with 8 nucleotides matching TRBD1. Per the germline V gene, CDR1 is SGHNT and CDR2 is YYREEE (reference sequence). The CDR3 extends over 13 amino acids. J was trimmed by 7 bases and V by 3 bases; bases with no gene match: 5.

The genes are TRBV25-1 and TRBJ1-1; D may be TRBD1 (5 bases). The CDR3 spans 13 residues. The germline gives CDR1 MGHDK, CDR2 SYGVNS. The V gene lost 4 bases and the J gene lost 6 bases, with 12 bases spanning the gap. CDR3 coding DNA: TGTGCCAGCAGTGGGGTAGGGGCTGCTGAAGCTTTCTTT. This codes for CASSGVGAAEAFF.

The chain's CDR3 is CASSQGILSGGDYEQYF. In DNA form, the CDR3 reads TGTGCCAGCAGCCAAGGGATACTTAGCGGGGGGGACTACGAGCAGTACTTC. V usage is TRBV14 and J usage is TRBJ2-7, with 11 positions matching TRBD2. This CDR3 has 17 residues. Germline V gene data show CDR1 as SGHDN and CDR2 as FVKESK. V gave up 1 base and J gave up 3 bases; unmatched junction bases: 8.

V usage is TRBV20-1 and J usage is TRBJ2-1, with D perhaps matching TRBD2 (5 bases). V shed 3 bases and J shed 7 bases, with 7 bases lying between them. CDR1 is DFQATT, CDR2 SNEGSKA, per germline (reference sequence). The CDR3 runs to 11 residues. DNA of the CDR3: TGCAGTGCTAGTCCGGGAAATGAGCAGTTCTTC. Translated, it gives CSASPGNEQFF.

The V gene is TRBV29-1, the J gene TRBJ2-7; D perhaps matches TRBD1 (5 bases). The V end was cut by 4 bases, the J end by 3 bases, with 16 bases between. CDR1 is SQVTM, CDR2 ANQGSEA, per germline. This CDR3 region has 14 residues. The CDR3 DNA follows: TGCAGCGTTGTACCCCAGGGCAGCCGCTACGAGCAGTACTTC. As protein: CSVVPQGSRYEQYF.

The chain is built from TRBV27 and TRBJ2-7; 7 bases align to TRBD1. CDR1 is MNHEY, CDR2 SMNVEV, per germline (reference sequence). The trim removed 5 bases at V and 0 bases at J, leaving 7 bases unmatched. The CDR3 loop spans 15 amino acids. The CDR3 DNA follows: TGTGCCAGCAGTCACGGGACAGCCAACTCCTACGAGCAGTACTTC. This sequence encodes CASSHGTANSYEQYF.

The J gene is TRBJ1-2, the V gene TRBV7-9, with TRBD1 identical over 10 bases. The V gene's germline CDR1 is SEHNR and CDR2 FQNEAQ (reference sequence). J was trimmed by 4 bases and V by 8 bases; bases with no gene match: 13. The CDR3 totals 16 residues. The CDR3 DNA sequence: TGTGCCAGCGTTGCTTTGGGACAGGGGTCCTCCTATGGCTACACCTTC. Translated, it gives CASVALGQGSSYGYTF. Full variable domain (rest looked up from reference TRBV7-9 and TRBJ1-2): DTGVSQNPRHKITKRGQNVTFRCDPISEHNRLYWYRQTLGQGPEFLTYFQNEAQLEKSRLLSDRFSAERPKGSFSTLEIQRTEQGDSAMYLCASVALGQGSSYGYTFGSGTRLTVV.

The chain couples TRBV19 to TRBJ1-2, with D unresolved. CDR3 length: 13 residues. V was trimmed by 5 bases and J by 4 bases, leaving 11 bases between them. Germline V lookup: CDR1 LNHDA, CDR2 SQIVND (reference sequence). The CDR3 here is CASSLYPSYGYTF. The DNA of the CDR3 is TGTGCCAGTAGTCTGTATCCTAGCTATGGCTACACCTTC.

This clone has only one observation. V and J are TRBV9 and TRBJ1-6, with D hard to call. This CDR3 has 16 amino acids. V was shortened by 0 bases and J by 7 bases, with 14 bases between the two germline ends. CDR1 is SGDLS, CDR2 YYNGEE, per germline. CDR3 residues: CASSVGSQARNSPLHF. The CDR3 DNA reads TGTGCCAGCAGCGTAGGTTCGCAGGCTCGCAATTCACCCCTCCACTTT.

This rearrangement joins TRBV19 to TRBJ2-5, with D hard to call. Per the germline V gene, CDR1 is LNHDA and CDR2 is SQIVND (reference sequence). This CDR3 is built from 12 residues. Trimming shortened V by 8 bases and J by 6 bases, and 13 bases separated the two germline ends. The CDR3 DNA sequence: TGTGCCAGTTCGTCCGGCAGGAAGACCCAGTACTTC. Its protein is CASSSGRKTQYF.

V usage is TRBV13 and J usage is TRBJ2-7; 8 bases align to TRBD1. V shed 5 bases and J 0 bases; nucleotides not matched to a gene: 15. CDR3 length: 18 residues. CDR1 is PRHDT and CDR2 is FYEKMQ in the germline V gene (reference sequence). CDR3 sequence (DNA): TGTGCCAGCAGCACCGCAGGGGGCCTCGGGGTTCGCTCCTACGAGCAGTACTTC. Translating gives CASSTAGGLGVRSYEQYF.

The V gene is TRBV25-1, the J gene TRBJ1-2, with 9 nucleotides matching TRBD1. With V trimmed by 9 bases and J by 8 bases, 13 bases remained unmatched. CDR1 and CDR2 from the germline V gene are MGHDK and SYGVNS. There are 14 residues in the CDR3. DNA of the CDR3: TGTGCCAGTCAAAATCCGGGACAGGGTGGGGGCTACACCTTC. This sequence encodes CASQNPGQGGGYTF.

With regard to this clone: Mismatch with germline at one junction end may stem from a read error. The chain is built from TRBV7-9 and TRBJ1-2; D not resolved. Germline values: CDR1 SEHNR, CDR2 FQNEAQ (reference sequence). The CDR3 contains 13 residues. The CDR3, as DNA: TGTTCCAGCAGCTTCGAGGCCTTCTATGGCTACACCTTC. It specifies CSSSFEAFYGYTF.

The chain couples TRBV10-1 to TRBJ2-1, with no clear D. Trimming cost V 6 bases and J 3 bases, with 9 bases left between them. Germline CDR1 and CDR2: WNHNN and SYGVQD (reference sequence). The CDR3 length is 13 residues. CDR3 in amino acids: CASRPDIYNEQFF. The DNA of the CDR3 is TGCGCCAGCAGACCCGACATCTACAATGAGCAGTTCTTC.

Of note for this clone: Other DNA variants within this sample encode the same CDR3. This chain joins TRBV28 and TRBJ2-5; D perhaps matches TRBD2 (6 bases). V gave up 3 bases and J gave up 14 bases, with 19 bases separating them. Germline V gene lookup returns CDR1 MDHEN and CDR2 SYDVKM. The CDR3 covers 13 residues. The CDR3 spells CASSLGGPGTRYF. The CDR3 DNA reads TGTGCCAGCAGTTTGGGGGGTCCCGGGACTCGATACTTC.

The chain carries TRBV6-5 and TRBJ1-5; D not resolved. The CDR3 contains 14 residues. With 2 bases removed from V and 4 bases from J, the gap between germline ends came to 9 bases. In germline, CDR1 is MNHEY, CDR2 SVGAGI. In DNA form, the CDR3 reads TGTGCCAGCAGTTACGGACGGGGAAATCAGCCCCAGCATTTT. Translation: CASSYGRGNQPQHF.

CDR3 DNA: TGCGCCAGCAGTGAAACGGGGGACGTAGAGACCCAGTACTTC. Its translation: CASSETGDVETQYF. This sequence joins TRBV10-1 and TRBJ2-5, with D perhaps matching TRBD2 (6 bases). The ends were cut back, 3 bases at V and 4 bases at J, with 12 bases in the middle. The germline V gene encodes CDR1 WNHNN and CDR2 SYGVQD (reference sequence). The CDR3 has 14 amino acids.

CDR3 sequence (DNA): TGTGCCAGCAGTGATACCTTGGACAGGGTCTACGAGCAGTACTTC. This codes for CASSDTLDRVYEQYF. This chain connects TRBV6-1 to TRBJ2-7; the match to TRBD1 covers 8 bases. The germline V gene has CDR1 MNHNS and CDR2 SASEGT. V was pared by 3 bases and J by 3 bases, with 7 bases of the junction left unmatched. This CDR3 is built from 15 residues.

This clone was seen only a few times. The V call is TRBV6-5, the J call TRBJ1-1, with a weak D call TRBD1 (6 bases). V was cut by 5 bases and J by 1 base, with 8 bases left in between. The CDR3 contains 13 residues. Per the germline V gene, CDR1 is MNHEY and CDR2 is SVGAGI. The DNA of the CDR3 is TGTGCCAGCAGTCGGGACACGAACACTGAAGCTTTCTTT. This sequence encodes CASSRDTNTEAFF.

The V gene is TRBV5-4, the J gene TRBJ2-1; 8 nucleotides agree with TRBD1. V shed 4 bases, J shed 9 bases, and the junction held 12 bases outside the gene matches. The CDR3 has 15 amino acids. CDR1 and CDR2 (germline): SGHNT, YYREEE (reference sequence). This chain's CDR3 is CASSPDRVKIREQFF. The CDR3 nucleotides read TGTGCCAGCAGCCCGGACAGGGTAAAAATCCGTGAGCAGTTCTTC.